Listed below are T cell receptor beta chains from one sample, sequenced in a study of blood T cell repertoires in COVID-19. Clones were sequenced by immunoSEQ multiplex PCR, and TCRdb holds only the in-frame ones, with some missing. The sample has a few hundred thousand clones, 85% seen once. Sequenced sample: PBMCs or T cells enriched from blood (not recorded which). These receptors were obtained from a woman aged 45-59 years who had recovered from COVID-19. The CDR3 runs from the conserved cysteine through the conserved F or W. D genes are given only for firm matches. Clone size is given for some rows only: seen once, a few or many times, or a class if the clone is expanded.

clone size	D gene	V gene	J gene	CDR3 protein	CDR3 DNA
NA	NA	TRBV21-1	TRBJ1-4	CASIRGSQNEKLFF	TGTGCCAGCATTCGAGGGAGTCAGAATGAAAAACTGTTTTTT
NA	NA	TRBV3-1/TRBV3-2	TRBJ1-4	CASSQARGSFEKLFF	TGTGCCAGCAGCCAAGCCCGAGGCTCCTTTGAAAAACTGTTTTTT
NA	TRBD2	TRBV10-2	TRBJ2-7	CASSESTGFMGEGSYEQYF	TGCGCCAGCAGTGAGTCGACGGGTTTCATGGGGGAGGGCTCCTACGAGCAGTACTTC
NA	TRBD1	TRBV6-6	TRBJ2-7	CASSQGQGAFDVHYEQYF	TGTGCCAGCAGTCAGGGACAGGGGGCATTCGACGTTCACTACGAGCAGTACTTC
NA	NA	TRBV5-1	TRBJ2-3	CASSPSRTDTQYF	TGCGCCAGCAGCCCGTCCAGGACAGATACGCAGTATTTT
many	TRBD1	TRBV27	TRBJ1-3	CASSLNRGDTIYF	TGTGCCAGCAGTTTAAACAGGGGAGACACCATATATTTT
once	TRBD1	TRBV7-2	TRBJ2-7	CASRFSGGIRYEQYF	TGTGCCAGCAGATTCTCAGGGGGAATCCGTTACGAGCAGTACTTC
NA	TRBD1	TRBV14	TRBJ1-3	CASRDRGSGNTIYF	TGTGCCAGCCGGGACAGGGGCTCTGGAAACACCATATATTTT
NA	TRBD1	TRBV5-8	TRBJ1-2	CASSRRQGFLYGYTF	TGTGCCAGCAGCCGACGACAGGGATTTCTGTATGGCTACACCTTC
NA	TRBD1	TRBV18	TRBJ2-2	CASSRAGTGGTGELFF	TGTGCCAGCTCACGAGCCGGGACAGGGGGCACCGGGGAGCTGTTTTTT
NA	TRBD1	TRBV7-2	TRBJ1-1	CASSLATGSTEAFF	TGTGCCAGCAGCTTGGCGACAGGGAGCACTGAAGCTTTCTTT
NA	NA	TRBV30	TRBJ1-2	CAWSKLSGAGVYTF	TGTGCCTGGAGCAAATTATCAGGGGCGGGCGTCTACACCTTC
once	TRBD1	TRBV10-3	TRBJ2-7	CAISESVGQGNVYEQYF	TGTGCCATCAGTGAGTCTGTTGGACAGGGGAATGTCTACGAGCAGTACTTC
NA	NA	TRBV29-1	TRBJ2-5	CSGRGRETQYF	TGCAGCGGGAGGGGGCGAGAGACCCAGTACTTC
NA	NA	TRBV4-2	TRBJ1-5	CASSQGIGGDQPQHF	TGTGCCAGCAGCCAGGGGATCGGGGGTGATCAGCCCCAGCATTTT
NA	NA	TRBV12-3/TRBV12-4	TRBJ2-1	CASSPAGGNEQFF	TGTGCCAGCAGTCCCGCCGGCGGCAATGAGCAGTTCTTC
NA	NA	TRBV28	TRBJ1-2	CASRTPQGPYGYTF	TGTGCCAGCAGAACCCCCCAGGGGCCCTATGGCTACACCTTC
NA	TRBD2	TRBV18	TRBJ2-2	CASSPQAGVTGELFF	TGTGCCAGCTCACCACAAGCGGGAGTGACCGGGGAGCTGTTTTTT
NA	NA	TRBV28	TRBJ1-2	CASSSQGTYQTNYGYTF	TGTGCCAGCAGTTCCCAGGGGACATACCAGACTAACTATGGCTACACCTTC
NA	NA	TRBV7-3	TRBJ1-2	CASSLNVGAGGYTF	TGTGCCAGCAGCCTAAACGTAGGGGCTGGTGGCTACACCTTC
NA	NA	TRBV29-1	TRBJ2-7	CSVVLTSYEQYF	TGCAGCGTTGTACTTACCTCCTACGAGCAGTACTTC
NA	NA	TRBV19	TRBJ1-3	CASSIAGDGSGNTIYF	TGTGCCAGTAGTATCGCAGGGGACGGCTCTGGAAACACCATATATTTT
NA	NA	TRBV4-2	TRBJ2-1	CASSQESGRSSYNEQFF	TGTGCCAGCAGCCAAGAAAGCGGCCGTAGCTCCTACAATGAGCAGTTCTTC
NA	TRBD2	TRBV11-3	TRBJ2-2	CASSLAGGLNTGELFF	TGTGCCAGCAGCTTAGCGGGGGGACTAAACACCGGGGAGCTGTTTTTT
NA	TRBD2	TRBV19	TRBJ2-7	CASSKGLASLGQYF	TGTGCCAGTAGCAAGGGACTAGCCTCCCTCGGGCAGTACTTC
NA	NA	TRBV30	TRBJ1-1	CAWSVRGKAFF	TGTGCCTGGAGTGTACGAGGGAAAGCTTTCTTT
NA	NA	TRBV27	TRBJ1-4	CASSLSPSANEKLFF	TGTGCCAGCAGTTTATCCCCCAGCGCTAATGAAAAACTGTTTTTT
NA	TRBD1	TRBV9	TRBJ1-5	CASSPTGTGNNQPQHF	TGTGCCAGCAGCCCTACCGGGACAGGGAACAATCAGCCCCAGCATTTT
NA	TRBD1	TRBV5-1	TRBJ2-1	CASSYNVGGPNYNEQFF	TGCGCCAGCAGCTATAACGTAGGGGGCCCCAACTACAATGAGCAGTTCTTC
few	NA	TRBV7-9	TRBJ1-1	CASSLSGNTEAFF	TGTGCCAGCAGTTTGAGCGGGAACACTGAAGCTTTCTTT
NA	TRBD1	TRBV7-2	TRBJ2-7	CASSLRGQFPYDEQYF	TGTGCCAGCAGCTTGAGGGGACAGTTCCCTTATGACGAGCAGTACTTC
NA	TRBD1	TRBV7-6	TRBJ2-2	CASSSLRGPNTGELFF	TGTGCCAGCAGCTCACTCAGGGGGCCGAACACCGGGGAGCTGTTTTTT
NA	NA	TRBV20-1	TRBJ2-7	CSASSRYNSYEQYF	TGCAGTGCTAGTTCTAGATATAACTCCTACGAGCAGTACTTC
NA	TRBD2	TRBV10-1	TRBJ2-7	CASSSSGAYEQYF	TGCGCCAGCAGTAGCAGCGGGGCCTACGAGCAGTACTTC
NA	NA	TRBV5-6	TRBJ1-4	CASSLSIANEKLFF	TGTGCCAGCAGCTTATCAATAGCTAATGAAAAACTGTTTTTT
many	TRBD1	TRBV6-5	TRBJ1-1	CASRYGPTGEAFF	TGTGCCAGCAGATACGGACCGACAGGGGAGGCTTTCTTT
NA	NA	TRBV11-2	TRBJ1-6	CASSLSGNSPLHF	TGTGCCAGCAGCTTATCGGGTAATTCACCCCTCCACTTT
NA	NA	TRBV2	TRBJ2-7	CASSVRQDYEQYF	TGTGCCAGCAGTGTCAGGCAGGACTACGAGCAGTACTTC
NA	TRBD1	TRBV5-1	TRBJ2-7	CASSPTGATYEQYF	TGCGCCAGCAGTCCGACAGGGGCAACCTACGAGCAGTACTTC
NA	TRBD2	TRBV18	TRBJ2-1	CASSPATSGLPYNEQFF	TGTGCCAGCTCACCAGCGACTAGCGGGCTTCCCTACAATGAGCAGTTCTTC
few	TRBD1	TRBV19	TRBJ2-2	CASRDRAGGELFF	TGTGCCAGTAGGGACAGGGCCGGCGGGGAGCTGTTTTTT
NA	NA	TRBV7-2	TRBJ1-5	CASSLRADSNQPQHF	TGTGCCAGCAGCTTACGAGCTGATAGCAATCAGCCCCAGCATTTT
NA	NA	TRBV5-4	TRBJ2-7	CASSLDTGEFEQYF	TGTGCCAGCAGCTTGGACACCGGGGAATTCGAGCAGTACTTC
NA	NA	TRBV5-1	TRBJ1-4	CARLCYRVVRTNEKLFF	TGCGCCAGGCTGTGTTACAGGGTTGTACGGACCAATGAAAAACTGTTTTTT
NA	TRBD2	TRBV10-1	TRBJ2-1	CASSATSGGTYNEQFF	TGCGCCAGCAGTGCAACTAGCGGGGGAACCTACAATGAGCAGTTCTTC
once	NA	TRBV6-6	TRBJ2-2	CASSYSQGRGGELFF	TGTGCCAGCAGTTACTCACAGGGTCGAGGCGGGGAGCTGTTTTTT
NA	TRBD1	TRBV18	TRBJ2-6	CASSPDRASGANVLTF	TGTGCCAGCTCACCTGACAGGGCCTCTGGGGCCAACGTCCTGACTTTC
NA	TRBD2	TRBV6-2/TRBV6-3	TRBJ2-5	CASSFSGTSGGAPHF	TGTGCCAGCAGTTTCTCCGGGACTAGCGGGGGGGCCCCCCACTTC
NA	NA	TRBV3-1/TRBV3-2	TRBJ1-3	CASSPGTPGGNTIYF	TGTGCCAGCAGCCCCGGGACTCCCGGAGGAAACACCATATATTTT
NA	TRBD1	TRBV5-1	TRBJ2-1	CASREGQGAYNEQFF	TGCGCCAGCCGTGAGGGGCAGGGGGCCTACAATGAGCAGTTCTTC
once	NA	TRBV18	TRBJ2-7	CASSPDMTGISYEQYF	TGTGCCAGCTCACCTGACATGACAGGTATTTCCTACGAGCAGTACTTC
NA	NA	TRBV2	TRBJ2-2	CASSIAENTGELFF	TGTGCCAGCAGTATAGCGGAAAACACCGGGGAGCTGTTTTTT
NA	TRBD1	TRBV30	TRBJ1-5	CAWSNRGRSPQHF	TGTGCCTGGAGCAACAGGGGTCGGTCGCCCCAGCATTTT
few	NA	TRBV27	TRBJ1-2	CASSLRGLYNGYTF	TGTGCCAGCAGTTTAAGGGGACTCTACAATGGCTACACCTTC